This T cell receptor (beta chain) was identified during a study of OX40 agonist ivuxolimab in advanced cancers. The overall study: Every 2 weeks, ivuxolimab was infused into the patients intravenously at between 0.01 and 10 mg/kg. Enrolled patients in dose escalation had cancers that were hepatocellular carcinoma, melanoma, renal cell or head and neck cancer. Cohort: around 86% men, mean age approximately 60, aged roughly 23 to 90.

A history of autoimmune disease or systemic immunosuppression excluded patients. The table lists this clone with a count of one. The J segment lost 8 bases and the V segment lost 5 bases, leaving 6 bases of the junction unmatched. CDR1 and CDR2 (germline): LNHNV, YYDKDF (reference sequence). The CDR3 extends over 13 amino acids. Method: immunoSEQ multiplex PCR; TCRdb's copy keeps in-frame clones and lacks some. The table has tens of thousands of clones, around 90% seen once; the top ten hold around 25%. The rearrangement links TRBV15 to TRBJ1-3; 7 bases map to TRBD1. This receptor was identified in an adult with an advanced solid tumor such as melanoma, head and neck, liver or kidney cancer. The source material was CD4+ or CD8+ T cells sorted from blood, sampled in a trial of the OX40 agonist ivuxolimab. The CDR3 DNA sequence: TGTGCCACCAGCGACGGACAGGTAGACACCATATATTTT. As protein: CATSDGQVDTIYF.